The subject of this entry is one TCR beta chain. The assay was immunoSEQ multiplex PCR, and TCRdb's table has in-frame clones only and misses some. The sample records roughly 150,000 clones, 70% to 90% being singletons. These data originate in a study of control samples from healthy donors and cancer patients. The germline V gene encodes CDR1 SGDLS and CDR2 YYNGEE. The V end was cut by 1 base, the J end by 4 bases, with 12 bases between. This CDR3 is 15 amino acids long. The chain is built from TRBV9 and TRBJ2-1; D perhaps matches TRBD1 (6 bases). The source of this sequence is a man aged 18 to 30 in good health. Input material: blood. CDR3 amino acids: CASSVYLGQYNEQFF. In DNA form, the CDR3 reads TGTGCCAGCAGCGTATATTTAGGACAGTACAATGAGCAGTTCTTC.